Listed below are T cell receptor beta chains from one sample, sequenced in a study of Ad26.COV2.S vaccination and SARS-CoV-2 variants. Clones were sequenced by immunoSEQ multiplex PCR, and TCRdb holds only the in-frame ones, with some missing. Among approximately 250,000 clones listed, approximately 88% were seen once. The sequences come from peripheral blood, collected in a trial of Ad26.COV2.S vaccine versus placebo. These TCRs come from a person aged 18-60 years who received the Ad26.COV2.S COVID-19 vaccine or a placebo. The CDR3 runs from the conserved cysteine through the conserved F or W. D genes are given only for firm matches. A clone size is listed for some rows: how often the clone was seen (once, few, many), or a class if it is expanded.

j_call v_call clone_size d_call cdr3_aa cdr3_nt
TRBJ1-5 TRBV10-3 few . CAISEPNAGNQPQHF TGTGCCATCAGTGAACCCAACGCGGGCAATCAGCCCCAGCATTTT
TRBJ1-2 TRBV5-4 few TRBD1 CASRTTGQGVSYTF TGTGCCAGCAGGACTACGGGACAGGGTGTATCCTACACCTTC
TRBJ2-1 TRBV29-1 . TRBD2 CSVGLAMDEQFF TGCAGCGTGGGACTAGCGATGGATGAGCAGTTCTTC
TRBJ1-5 TRBV2 few . CASSARVSGRDQPQHF TGTGCCAGCAGTGCAAGGGTATCGGGTAGGGACCAGCCCCAGCATTTT
TRBJ1-2 TRBV5-4 once TRBD1 CASSGGQGNGYTF TGTGCCAGCAGCGGTGGACAGGGGAATGGCTACACCTTC
TRBJ1-2 TRBV4-2 once TRBD1 CASSQGGTVDGYTF TGTGCCAGCAGCCAAGGCGGGACAGTCGATGGCTACACCTTC
TRBJ1-5 TRBV4-1 . TRBD1 CASSQSGTGTYQPQHF TGCGCCAGCAGCCAAAGCGGGACAGGAACGTATCAGCCCCAGCATTTT
TRBJ1-1 TRBV5-1 . TRBD1 CASSLQDRGEPEAFF TGCGCCAGCAGCCTCCAGGACAGGGGTGAACCTGAAGCTTTCTTT
TRBJ2-1 TRBV7-3 few TRBD2 CASSFSGRANEQFF TGTGCCAGCAGCTTTAGCGGGAGGGCCAATGAGCAGTTCTTC
TRBJ1-5 TRBV27 . . CASSYLEGQPQHF TGTGCCAGCAGTTACCTAGAGGGTCAGCCCCAGCATTTT
TRBJ2-2 TRBV4-1 once . CASSLPGELFF TGCGCCAGCAGCCTCCCAGGGGAGCTGTTTTTT
TRBJ1-1 TRBV18 . . CASSPRGSNTEAFF TGTGCCAGCTCACCTCGGGGATCCAACACTGAAGCTTTCTTT
TRBJ2-5 TRBV2 . . CASIRARVQETQYF .
TRBJ1-2 TRBV6-5 . . CASIPVNSRGGYTF TGTGCCAGCATACCCGTCAACAGCAGAGGAGGCTACACCTTC
TRBJ1-4 TRBV25-1 . . CASSTQLRGGEKLFF TGTGCCAGCTCGACTCAGTTACGGGGAGGAGAAAAACTGTTTTTT
TRBJ2-7 TRBV3-1/TRBV3-2 . TRBD1 CATFDRDSYEQYF TGTGCCACCTTTGACAGGGACTCCTACGAGCAGTACTTC
TRBJ1-1 TRBV5-1 . . CASRGYTEAFF TGCGCCAGCAGGGGTTACACTGAAGCTTTCTTT
TRBJ2-3 TRBV7-3 . . CASSGSGSTDTQYF TGTGCCAGCAGCGGAAGCGGCAGCACAGATACGCAGTATTTT
TRBJ2-3 TRBV4-3 once TRBD1 CASSQRQGMGDTQYF TGCGCCAGCAGCCAACGACAGGGGATGGGGGATACGCAGTATTTT
TRBJ2-5 TRBV12-3/TRBV12-4 . . CASTRGGRETQYF TGTGCCAGCACCAGGGGGGGGCGGGAGACCCAGTACTTC
TRBJ2-1 TRBV7-9 . . CASSLGQPRGNEQFF TGTGCCAGCAGCTTAGGGCAACCTAGGGGCAATGAGCAGTTCTTC
TRBJ2-5 TRBV30 . . CAWERTVQETQYF TGTGCCTGGGAGAGGACGGTCCAAGAGACCCAGTACTTC
TRBJ2-3 TRBV5-5 . . CASTLAPAPRGDTQYF TGTGCCAGCACTCTAGCGCCTGCCCCCCGAGGGGATACGCAGTATTTT
TRBJ2-1 TRBV30 . . CAWSVRGRGYNEQFF TGTGCCTGGAGTGTCAGAGGCAGGGGCTACAATGAGCAGTTCTTC
TRBJ2-7 TRBV9 few TRBD1 CASSVGTGVYEQYF TGTGCCAGCAGCGTAGGGACAGGGGTCTACGAGCAGTACTTC
TRBJ2-2 TRBV19 . . CASSPGADTGELFF TGTGCCAGTAGTCCGGGGGCGGATACCGGGGAGCTGTTTTTT
TRBJ2-3 TRBV18 . TRBD2 CASSPRTSGMVGTQYF TGTGCCAGCTCACCCCGGACTAGCGGGATGGTGGGTACGCAGTATTTT
TRBJ1-2 TRBV30 few TRBD1 CAWNPGQGAGYTF TGTGCCTGGAACCCGGGACAGGGTGCTGGCTACACCTTC
TRBJ2-7 TRBV4-2 once TRBD2 CASSQEKRGTYEQYF TGTGCCAGCAGCCAGGAAAAGCGGGGAACCTACGAGCAGTACTTC
TRBJ2-1 TRBV27 . TRBD2 CASSLSPRLAGGRYNEQFF TGTGCCAGCAGTTTATCTCCCCGACTAGCGGGAGGCCGCTACAATGAGCAGTTCTTC
TRBJ2-4 TRBV2 . TRBD1 CASRGQGIAKNIQYF TGTGCCAGCAGGGGACAGGGAATAGCCAAAAACATTCAGTACTTC
TRBJ1-1 TRBV7-6 . TRBD1 CASSSGQGVPEAFF TGTGCCAGCAGCTCTGGACAGGGAGTCCCTGAAGCTTTCTTT
TRBJ1-6 TRBV7-2 . . CASSFGRERSPLHF TGTGCCAGCAGCTTTGGCAGGGAAAGATCACCCCTCCACTTT
TRBJ2-7 TRBV6-2/TRBV6-3 once TRBD1 CASSSDRTNYEQYF TGTGCCAGCAGTTCGGACAGGACGAACTACGAGCAGTACTTC
TRBJ2-3 TRBV10-3 . . CAIPLGGVTDTQYF TGTGCCATCCCTTTAGGCGGGGTCACAGATACGCAGTATTTT
TRBJ2-5 TRBV11-2 . TRBD2 CASSLDFTGGPTQYF TGTGCCAGCAGCTTAGATTTCACGGGAGGGCCTACCCAGTACTTC
TRBJ1-2 TRBV6-5 . TRBD1 CASTPTGANYGYTF TGTGCCAGCACTCCGACAGGGGCTAACTATGGCTACACCTTC
TRBJ1-1 TRBV11-2 few . CASSSMNTEAFF TGTGCCAGCAGTTCGATGAACACTGAAGCTTTCTTT
TRBJ1-1 TRBV2 . . CASAGYAEAFF TGTGCCAGCGCGGGGTACGCTGAAGCTTTCTTT
TRBJ1-5 TRBV4-3 . . CASSQDPIQPQHF TGCGCCAGCAGCCAAGATCCCATTCAGCCCCAGCATTTT
TRBJ2-7 TRBV5-1 once . CASSSDRGGNYEQYF TGCGCCAGCAGTTCAGACAGGGGAGGGAACTACGAGCAGTACTTC